This T cell receptor (beta chain) comes out of a study of blood T cells in healthy people across ages (dated by TCRdb to the mid-2010s). The study in broad terms: In model experiments, template switching captured about one uniquely barcoded TCR beta cDNA molecule for every two T cells. Using deep sequencing normalized with unique cDNA molecular identifiers, the study measured how TCR beta repertoire diversity changes with age. Donors were grouped into four age groups: young (average 16 years), middle-aged (roughly 38), aged (roughly 67) and long-lived (less than 85). To avoid experimental bias, donors of different ages were randomly spread across the sequencing lanes. Two additional independent replicas of 1 million unique cDNA reads from the same blood draw were analyzed for two donors (one aged 18 to 29 and one aged 80 or older).

The donors were a few dozen Caucasian individuals from Russia, aged roughly 6 to 90 years, who were systemically healthy. Around 10 milliliters of peripheral blood were drawn from each donor into EDTA-treated Vacutainer tubes. PBMCs were isolated by Ficoll-Paque density-gradient centrifugation, with at least 6 million obtained per sample. Trizol reagent was used to extract total RNA from the PBMCs, yielding at least 6 micrograms per sample. The percentages of naive CD45RAhigh/CD27high T cells were determined by flow cytometry on a PBMC aliquot from every donor. Libraries were prepared through 5' RACE. These reads were obtained on an Illumina HiSeq 2500. The second PCR ran for roughly 6 to 11 cycles and used a J-beta primer mix along with a sample-barcoded 5' primer. A unique molecular identifier was introduced onto each TCR beta cDNA molecule by a template-switch 5' adaptor carrying 12 random nucleotides. At least 2.5 million CDR3-containing paired-end reads were obtained from each sample. All of the RNA was converted into first-strand cDNA using the Mint cDNA synthesis kit, with a TRBC-specific oligonucleotide serving as the primer. All cDNA was treated with uracil-DNA glycosylase and then went through a first 18-cycle PCR with the universal primers M1SS and BC2_uni_R. As for the authors' bioinformatics: For normalization, 1 million high-quality reads, each with a distinct molecular identifier, were randomly selected from each sample. Instead of being binned into consensus sequences, reads with shared molecular identifiers were discarded. CDR3 identification, clonotype clustering and error correction used MiTCR with a Q25 quality threshold and the strictest error-elimination algorithm. A nonparametric unseen species model using Euler transformation provided a lower-bound estimate of total TCR beta diversity. In TCRdb, the public reads were trimmed at Q25 with fastp and aligned with MiXCR, with productive beta chains retained. When rows share a CDR3 protein, they turn into one entry using the most common DNA and genes. The V and J calls were not made by the authors but by TCRdb's processing. For this sample there are about 1.7 million distinct CDR3 sequences; approximately 30% appear just once. The ten largest clones add up to more than 6% of the sample.

Broad study findings and their caveats: Observed TCR beta diversity correlated strongly with the percentage of naive T cells measured by flow cytometry. Bulk unsorted PBMC profiling prevented conclusive comparison of naive and antigen-experienced compartments. Estimates of total diversity based on one million sequenced T cells were regarded as lower bounds and as underestimates. The long-lived group showed more naive CD4+ T cells, fewer expanded clones and increased TCR diversity than the aged group, suggesting age selection. The CMV infection status of donors was not known, potentially confounding age-related changes in expanded clonotypes. Observed TCR beta diversity per million T cells fell roughly linearly with age, and a significant reduction was already apparent by age around 36.

Its CDR3 holds 12 amino acids, cysteine through phenylalanine. Only the CDR3 portion is preserved as DNA: 36 bases, with reading frame beginning at the first base. Reading the germline V gene gives CDR1 SQVTM and CDR2 ANQGSEA. Concerning this clonotype itself: Its antigen has not been determined. One end of the junction does not line up with germline, which may come from a read error.

This receptor chain uses TRBV29-1 and TRBJ1-1, with 7 central nucleotides matching TRBD1. The sequenced material came from blood. This clonotype originated in a woman under 40 in good health. The CDR3 has the sequence CSVLGGGTGAFF. The DNA reads TGCAGCGTTCTAGGGGGCGGCACTGGAGCTTTCTTT.